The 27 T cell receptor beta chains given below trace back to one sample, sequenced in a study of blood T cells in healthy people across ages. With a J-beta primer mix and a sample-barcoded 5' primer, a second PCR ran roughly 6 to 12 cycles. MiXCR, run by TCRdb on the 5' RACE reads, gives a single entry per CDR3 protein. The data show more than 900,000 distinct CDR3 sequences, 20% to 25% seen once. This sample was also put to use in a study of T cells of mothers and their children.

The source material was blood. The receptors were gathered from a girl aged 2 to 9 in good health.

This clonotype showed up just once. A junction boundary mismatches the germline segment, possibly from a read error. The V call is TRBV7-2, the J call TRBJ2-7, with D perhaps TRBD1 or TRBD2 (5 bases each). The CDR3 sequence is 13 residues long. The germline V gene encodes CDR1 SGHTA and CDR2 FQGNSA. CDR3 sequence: CASSLIGAYERYF. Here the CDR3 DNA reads TGTGCCAGCAGCTTAATTGGGGCGTACGAGCGGTACTTT.

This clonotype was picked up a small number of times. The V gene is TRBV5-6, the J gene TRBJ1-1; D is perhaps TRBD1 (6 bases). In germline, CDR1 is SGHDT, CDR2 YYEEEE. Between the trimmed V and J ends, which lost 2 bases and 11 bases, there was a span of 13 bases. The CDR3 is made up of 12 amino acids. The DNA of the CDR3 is TGTGCCAGCAGCTTTGGGACAACGGCGGCTTTCTTT. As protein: CASSFGTTAAFF.

The DNA of the CDR3 is TGTGCCAGCAGTTTCTTGCAGACCGACTACGAGCAGTACTTC. Amino acids: CASSFLQTDYEQYF. The chain is built from TRBV28 and TRBJ2-7; D is undetermined. V lost 3 bases and J lost 3, with 12 bases in between. Germline-derived CDR1 and CDR2 are MDHEN and SYDVKM. This CDR3 spans 14 amino acids.

CDR3 in amino acids: CSALGGGFMGTQYF. As DNA, the CDR3 is TGCAGTGCCCTGGGCGGGGGTTTTATGGGTACGCAGTATTTT. The chain is built from TRBV20-1 and TRBJ2-3, with TRBD2 identical over 7 bases. The CDR3 runs to 14 residues. The J segment lost 8 bases and the V segment lost 6 bases, leaving 14 bases of the junction unmatched. The germline V gene encodes CDR1 DFQATT and CDR2 SNEGSKA (reference sequence).

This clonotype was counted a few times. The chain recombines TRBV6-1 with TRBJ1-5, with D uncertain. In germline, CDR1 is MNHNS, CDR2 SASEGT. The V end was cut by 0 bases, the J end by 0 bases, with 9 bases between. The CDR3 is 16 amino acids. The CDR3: CASSEAGFYSNQPQHF. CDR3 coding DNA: TGTGCCAGCAGTGAAGCGGGGTTTTATAGCAATCAGCCCCAGCATTTT.

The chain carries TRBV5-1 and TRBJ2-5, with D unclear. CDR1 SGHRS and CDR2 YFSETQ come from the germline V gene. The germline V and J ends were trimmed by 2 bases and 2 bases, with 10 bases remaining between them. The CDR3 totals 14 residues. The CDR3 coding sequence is TGCGCCAGCAGCTTTGGACCGACACAAGAGACCCAGTACTTC. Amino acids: CASSFGPTQETQYF.

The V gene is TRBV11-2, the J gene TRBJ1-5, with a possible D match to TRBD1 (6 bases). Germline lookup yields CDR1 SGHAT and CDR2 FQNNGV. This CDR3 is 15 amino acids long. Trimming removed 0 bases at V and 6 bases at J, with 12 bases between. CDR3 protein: CASSLDVRGGQPQHF. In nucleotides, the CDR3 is TGTGCCAGCAGCTTAGATGTGAGGGGGGGTCAGCCCCAGCATTTT.

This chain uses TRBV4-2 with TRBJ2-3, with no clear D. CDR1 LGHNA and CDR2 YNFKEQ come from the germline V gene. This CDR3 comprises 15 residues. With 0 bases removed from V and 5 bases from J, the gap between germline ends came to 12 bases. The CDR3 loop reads CASSQDQPIKDTQYF. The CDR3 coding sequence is TGTGCCAGCAGCCAAGATCAACCCATTAAAGATACGCAGTATTTT.

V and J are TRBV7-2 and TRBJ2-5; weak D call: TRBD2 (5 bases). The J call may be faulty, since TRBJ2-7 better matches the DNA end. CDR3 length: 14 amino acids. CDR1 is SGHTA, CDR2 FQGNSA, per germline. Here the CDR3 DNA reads TGTGCCAGCAGCCCAGCGGTTCGTAGCAACGAGCAGTACTTC. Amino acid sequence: CASSPAVRSNEQYF.

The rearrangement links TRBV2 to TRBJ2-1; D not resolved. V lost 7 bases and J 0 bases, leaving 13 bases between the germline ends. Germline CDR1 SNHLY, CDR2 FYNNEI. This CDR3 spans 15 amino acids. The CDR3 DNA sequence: TGTGCCAGCACTGTGACCCCAAGCTCCTACAATGAGCAGTTCTTC. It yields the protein CASTVTPSSYNEQFF.

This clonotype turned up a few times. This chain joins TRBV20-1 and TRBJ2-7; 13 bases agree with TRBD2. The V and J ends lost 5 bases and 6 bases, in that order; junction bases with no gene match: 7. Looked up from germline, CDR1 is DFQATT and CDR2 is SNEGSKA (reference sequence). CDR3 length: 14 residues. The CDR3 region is CSAPGLAGVVEQYF. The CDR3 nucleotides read TGCAGTGCTCCTGGACTAGCGGGAGTAGTCGAGCAGTACTTC.

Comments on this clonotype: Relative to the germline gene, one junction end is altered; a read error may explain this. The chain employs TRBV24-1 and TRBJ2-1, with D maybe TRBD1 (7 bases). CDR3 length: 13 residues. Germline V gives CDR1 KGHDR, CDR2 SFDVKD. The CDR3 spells CATSDPPGGSMVF. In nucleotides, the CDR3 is TGTGCCACCAGTGATCCGCCAGGGGGGAGCATGGTCTTC.

CDR3 DNA: TGCAGTGCTATCATAGGGGCCTCCTACAATGAGCAGTTCTTC. It yields the protein CSAIIGASYNEQFF. The J gene is TRBJ2-1, the V gene TRBV20-1, with a possible D match to TRBD1 (5 bases). The germline gives CDR1 DFQATT, CDR2 SNEGSKA (reference sequence). The germline V and J ends were trimmed by 4 bases and 0 bases, with 10 bases remaining between them. The CDR3 runs to 14 residues.

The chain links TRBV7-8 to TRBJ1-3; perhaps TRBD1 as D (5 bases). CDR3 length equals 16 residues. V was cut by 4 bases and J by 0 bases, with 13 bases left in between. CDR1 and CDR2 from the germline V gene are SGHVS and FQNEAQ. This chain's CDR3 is CASSSAYDSSGNTIYF. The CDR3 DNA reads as TGTGCCAGCAGCTCCGCATATGACAGCTCTGGAAACACCATATATTTT. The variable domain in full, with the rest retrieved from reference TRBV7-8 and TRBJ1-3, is GAGVSQSPRYKVAKRGQDVALRCDPISGHVSLFWYQQALGQGPEFLTYFQNEAQLDKSGLPSDRFFAERPEGSVSTLKIQRTQQEDSAVYLCASSSAYDSSGNTIYFGEGSWLTVV.

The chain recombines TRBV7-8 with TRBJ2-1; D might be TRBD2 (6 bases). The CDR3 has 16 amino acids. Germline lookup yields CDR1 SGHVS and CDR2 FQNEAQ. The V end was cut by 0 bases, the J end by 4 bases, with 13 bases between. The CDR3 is CASSLAGGPRYNEQFF. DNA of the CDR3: TGTGCCAGCAGCTTAGCGGGAGGCCCTCGTTACAATGAGCAGTTCTTC.

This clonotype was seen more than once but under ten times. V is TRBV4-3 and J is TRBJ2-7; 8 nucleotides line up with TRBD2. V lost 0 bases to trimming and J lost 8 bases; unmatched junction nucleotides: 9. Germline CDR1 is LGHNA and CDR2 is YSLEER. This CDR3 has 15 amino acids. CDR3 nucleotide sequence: TGCGCCAGCAGCCAAGATAGGGACGGGGGGGTACAGCAGTACTTC. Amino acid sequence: CASSQDRDGGVQQYF.

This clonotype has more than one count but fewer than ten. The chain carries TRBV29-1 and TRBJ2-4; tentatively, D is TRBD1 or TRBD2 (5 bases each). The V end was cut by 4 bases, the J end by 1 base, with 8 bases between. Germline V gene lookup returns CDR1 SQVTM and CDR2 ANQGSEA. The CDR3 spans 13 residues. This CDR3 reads CSVGGVAKNIQYF. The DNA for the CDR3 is TGCAGCGTTGGAGGGGTGGCCAAAAACATTCAGTACTTC. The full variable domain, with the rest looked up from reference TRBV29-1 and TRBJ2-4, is SAVISQKPSRDICQRGTSLTIQCQVDSQVTMMFWYRQQPGQSLTLIATANQGSEATYESGFVIDKFPISRPNLTFSTLTVSNMSPEDSSIYLCSVGGVAKNIQYFGAGTRLSVL.

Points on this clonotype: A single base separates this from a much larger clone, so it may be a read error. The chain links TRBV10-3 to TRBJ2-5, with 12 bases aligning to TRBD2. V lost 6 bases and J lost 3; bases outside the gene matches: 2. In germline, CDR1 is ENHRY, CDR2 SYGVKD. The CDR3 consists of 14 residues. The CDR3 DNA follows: TGTGCCATCAGCAGACTAGCGGGGGAAGAGACCCAGTACTTC. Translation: CAISRLAGEETQYF.

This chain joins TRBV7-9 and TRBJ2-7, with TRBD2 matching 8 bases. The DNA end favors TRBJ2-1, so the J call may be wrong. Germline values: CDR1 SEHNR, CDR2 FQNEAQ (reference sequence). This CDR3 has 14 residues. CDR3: CASSLSFGGDEQFF. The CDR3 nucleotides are TGTGCCAGCAGCTTGTCTTTCGGGGGGGATGAGCAGTTCTTC.

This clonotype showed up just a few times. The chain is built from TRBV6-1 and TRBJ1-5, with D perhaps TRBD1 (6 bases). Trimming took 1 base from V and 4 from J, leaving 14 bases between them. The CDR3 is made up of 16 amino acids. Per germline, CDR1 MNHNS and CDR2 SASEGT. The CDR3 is CASSEDGGALNQPQHF. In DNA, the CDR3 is TGTGCCAGCAGTGAAGACGGGGGGGCGCTGAATCAGCCCCAGCATTTT.

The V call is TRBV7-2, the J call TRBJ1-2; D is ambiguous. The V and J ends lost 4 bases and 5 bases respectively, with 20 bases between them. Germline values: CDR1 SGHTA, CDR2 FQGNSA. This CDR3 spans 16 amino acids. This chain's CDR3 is CASSSTASVPGYGYTF. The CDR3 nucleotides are TGTGCCAGCAGCTCTACTGCAAGCGTCCCGGGGTATGGCTACACCTTC.

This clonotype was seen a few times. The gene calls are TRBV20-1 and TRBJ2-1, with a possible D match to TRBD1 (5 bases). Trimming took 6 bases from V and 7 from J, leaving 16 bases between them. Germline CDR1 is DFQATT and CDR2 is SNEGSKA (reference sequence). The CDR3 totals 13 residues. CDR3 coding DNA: TGCAGTGCACCGGACATCTCTGATAATGAGCAGTTCTTC. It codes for CSAPDISDNEQFF.

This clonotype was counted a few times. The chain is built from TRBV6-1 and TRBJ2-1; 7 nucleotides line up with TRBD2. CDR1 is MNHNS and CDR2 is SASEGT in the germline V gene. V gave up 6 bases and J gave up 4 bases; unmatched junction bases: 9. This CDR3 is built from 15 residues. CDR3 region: CASSLSGAIYNEQFF. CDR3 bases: TGTGCCAGCAGCCTCAGCGGGGCAATTTACAATGAGCAGTTCTTC.

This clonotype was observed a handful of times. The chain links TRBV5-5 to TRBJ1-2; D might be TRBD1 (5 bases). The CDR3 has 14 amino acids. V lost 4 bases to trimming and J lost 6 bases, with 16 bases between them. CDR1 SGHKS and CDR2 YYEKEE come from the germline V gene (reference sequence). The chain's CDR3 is CASSPTLGDDGYTF. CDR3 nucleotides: TGTGCCAGCAGCCCGACGCTTGGGGACGATGGCTACACCTTC.

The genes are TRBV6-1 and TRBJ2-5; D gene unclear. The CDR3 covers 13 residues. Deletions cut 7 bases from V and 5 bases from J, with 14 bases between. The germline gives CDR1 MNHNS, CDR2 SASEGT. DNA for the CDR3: TGTGCCAGCACAATATCGGCCTACGAGACCCAGTACTTC. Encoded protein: CASTISAYETQYF.

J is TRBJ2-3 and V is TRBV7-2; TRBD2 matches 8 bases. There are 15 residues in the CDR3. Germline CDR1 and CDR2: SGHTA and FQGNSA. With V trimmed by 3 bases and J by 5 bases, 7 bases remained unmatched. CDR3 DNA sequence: TGTGCCAGCAGCTTGGGCGGCGGGAGGAGAGATACGCAGTATTTT. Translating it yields CASSLGGGRRDTQYF.

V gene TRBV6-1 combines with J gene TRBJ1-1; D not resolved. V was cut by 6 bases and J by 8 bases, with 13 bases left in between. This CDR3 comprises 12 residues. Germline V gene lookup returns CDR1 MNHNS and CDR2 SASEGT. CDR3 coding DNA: TGTGCCAGCAGGGGTCGGACGAGCGAAGCTTTCTTT. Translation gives CASRGRTSEAFF.